The TCR beta chain described here comes from a study of T cells in localized non-small cell lung cancer. The study's findings and limits: A median of 57 of the top 100 tumor clones appeared in adjacent lung, which was paired and uninvolved. The tumor had only one region sequenced, so heterogeneity remains possible. Of the tissues analyzed, uninvolved adjacent lung showed maximal T cell clonality, greater than tumor. Longer overall survival associated with higher blood T cell density; shorter survival with higher adjacent-lung clonality.

Looked up from germline, CDR1 is LNHDA and CDR2 is SQIVND (reference sequence). The V gene end was trimmed by 2 bases and the J gene end by 7 bases; junction bases not matched to a gene: 8. This CDR3 is built from 15 residues. Repertoires were generated with immunoSEQ multiplex PCR, while TCRdb's copy carries only in-frame clones and drops some. The repertoire holds 70,000 to 90,000 clones, with around 84% as singletons. Turning to this clone: Its antigen remains unidentified.

Sequencing used peripheral blood, obtained before any cancer treatment. This TCR was sampled from a female donor older than 55 with stage I lung adenocarcinoma. V gene TRBV19 combines with J gene TRBJ2-7, with TRBD1 identical over 10 bases. CDR3 loop: CASSIPGQGHREQYF. CDR3 bases: TGTGCCAGTAGTATACCGGGACAGGGGCACCGGGAGCAGTACTTC.